The 3 T cell receptor beta chains reported below all come from one sample, sequenced in a study of blood T cells in healthy people across ages. Combining a sample-barcoded 5' primer with a J-beta primer mix, a second PCR ran for about 7 to 11 cycles. TCRdb used MiXCR to reprocess the 5' RACE reads, holding one entry per CDR3 protein. In the table there are roughly 500,000 distinct CDR3 sequences, roughly a quarter of which are singletons. Sequencing was carried out using blood. The source of these receptors is a woman in her 70s in good health.

This clonotype was observed a few times. V is TRBV20-1 and J is TRBJ2-3; a weak D match, TRBD1 (6 bases). V was clipped by 3 bases and J by 6 bases, with 10 bases between them. The germline V gene has CDR1 DFQATT and CDR2 SNEGSKA (reference sequence). This CDR3 contains 12 residues. CDR3 in DNA: TGCAGTGCTAGTGCAGGGGAGGATACGCAGTATTTT. Translation: CSASAGEDTQYF.

This clonotype was detected a few times. This sequence joins TRBV7-9 and TRBJ2-5, with 9 nucleotides matching TRBD1. The closer fit of TRBJ2-7 to the DNA end suggests the J call may be wrong. From germline, CDR1 is SEHNR and CDR2 FQNEAQ (reference sequence). This CDR3 spans 15 amino acids. The CDR3 region is CASSFSGTGKAEQYF. The CDR3 DNA sequence: TGTGCCAGCAGCTTTTCCGGGACAGGGAAAGCCGAGCAGTACTTC.

The chain combines TRBV5-1 with TRBJ2-5; 9 bases match TRBD2. Germline V CDR1 and CDR2: SGHRS, YFSETQ. J lost 0 bases, V lost 2 bases, and 2 bases had no gene match. The CDR3 extends over 15 amino acids. CDR3 residues: CASSFSGGNQETQYF. DNA for the CDR3: TGCGCCAGCAGCTTCAGCGGGGGGAACCAAGAGACCCAGTACTTC.